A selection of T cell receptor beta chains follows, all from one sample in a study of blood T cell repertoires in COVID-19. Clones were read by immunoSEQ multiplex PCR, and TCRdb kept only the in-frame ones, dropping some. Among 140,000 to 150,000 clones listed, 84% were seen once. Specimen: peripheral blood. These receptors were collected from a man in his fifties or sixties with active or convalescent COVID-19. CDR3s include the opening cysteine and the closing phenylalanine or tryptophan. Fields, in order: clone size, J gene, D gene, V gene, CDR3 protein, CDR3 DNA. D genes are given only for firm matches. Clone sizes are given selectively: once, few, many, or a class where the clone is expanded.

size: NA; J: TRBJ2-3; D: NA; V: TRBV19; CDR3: CASSIVFLSSTDTQYF; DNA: TGTGCCAGTAGTATCGTGTTCCTATCTAGCACAGATACGCAGTATTTT
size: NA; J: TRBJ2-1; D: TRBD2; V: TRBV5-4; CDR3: CASREGLASPYNEQFF; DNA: TGTGCCAGCAGAGAGGGACTAGCGAGCCCCTACAATGAGCAGTTCTTC
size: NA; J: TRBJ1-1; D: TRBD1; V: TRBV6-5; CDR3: CASRGQVNTEAFF; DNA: TGTGCCAGCAGGGGACAGGTGAACACTGAAGCTTTCTTT
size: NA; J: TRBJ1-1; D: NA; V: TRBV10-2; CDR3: CASSESRTEAFF; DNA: TGCGCCAGCAGTGAGTCTCGTACTGAAGCTTTCTTT
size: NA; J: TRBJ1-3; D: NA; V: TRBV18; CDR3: CASSPLLDSGNTIYF; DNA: TGTGCCAGCTCACCACTCCTAGACTCTGGAAACACCATATATTTT
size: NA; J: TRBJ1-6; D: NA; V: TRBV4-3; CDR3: CASSQYPGYGSPLHF; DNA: TGCGCCAGCAGCCAATATCCGGGGTACGGGTCACCCCTCCACTTT
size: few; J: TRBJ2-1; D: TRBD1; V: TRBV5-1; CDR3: CASSPGGNEQFF; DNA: TGCGCCAGCAGCCCAGGGGGCAATGAGCAGTTCTTC
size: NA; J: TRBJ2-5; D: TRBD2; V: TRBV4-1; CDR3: CASSQDSGGYQETQYF; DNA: TGCGCCAGCAGCCAAGATAGCGGGGGGTACCAAGAGACCCAGTACTTC
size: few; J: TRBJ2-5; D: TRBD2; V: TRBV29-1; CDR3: CSVEPGGGETQYF; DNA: TGCAGCGTTGAACCGGGAGGTGGGGAGACCCAGTACTTC
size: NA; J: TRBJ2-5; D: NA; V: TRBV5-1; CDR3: CASSADTDQYF; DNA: TGCGCCAGCAGCGCCGACACGGACCAGTACTTC
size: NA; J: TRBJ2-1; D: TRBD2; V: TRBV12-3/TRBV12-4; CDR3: CASRGLVSSEQFF; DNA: TGTGCCAGCAGAGGACTAGTATCTAGTGAGCAGTTCTTC
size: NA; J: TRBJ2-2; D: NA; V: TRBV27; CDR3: CASKYAQGNTGELFF; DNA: TGTGCCAGCAAATATGCACAGGGAAACACCGGGGAGCTGTTTTTT
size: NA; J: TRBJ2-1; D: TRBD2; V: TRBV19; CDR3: CASSILGGSSYNEQFF; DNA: TGTGCCAGTAGTATCCTTGGCGGGAGCTCCTACAATGAGCAGTTCTTC
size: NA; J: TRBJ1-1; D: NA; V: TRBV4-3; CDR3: CASSQVPGDTEAFF; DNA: TGCGCCAGCAGCCAGGTCCCAGGGGACACTGAAGCTTTCTTT
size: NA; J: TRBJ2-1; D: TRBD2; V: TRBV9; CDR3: CASSVAASGGSSYNEQFF; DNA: TGTGCCAGCAGCGTAGCCGCTAGCGGGGGAAGCTCCTACAATGAGCAGTTCTTC
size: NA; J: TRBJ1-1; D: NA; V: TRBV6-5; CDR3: CASSYGRQGLGTEAFF; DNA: TGTGCCAGCAGTTACGGCCGGCAGGGGTTAGGCACTGAAGCTTTCTTT
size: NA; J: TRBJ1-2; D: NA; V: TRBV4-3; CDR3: CASSQGQLFNYGYTF; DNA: TGCGCCAGCAGCCAAGGACAGTTATTCAACTATGGCTACACCTTC
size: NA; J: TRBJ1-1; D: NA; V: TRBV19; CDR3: CASSIIRRTEAFF; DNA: TGTGCCAGTAGTATTATAAGGAGAACTGAAGCTTTCTTT
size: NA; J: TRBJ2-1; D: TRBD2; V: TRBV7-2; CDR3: CASSLGGLAGTGNEQFF; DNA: TGTGCCAGCAGCTTAGGCGGACTAGCGGGAACGGGTAATGAGCAGTTCTTC
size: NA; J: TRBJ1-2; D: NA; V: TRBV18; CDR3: CASSPPARDGYTF; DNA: TGTGCCAGCTCACCACCGGCCAGGGATGGCTACACCTTC
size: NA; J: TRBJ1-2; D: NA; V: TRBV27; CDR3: CASSSAGQSGYTF; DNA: TGTGCCAGCAGTTCCGCCGGACAGAGTGGCTACACCTTC
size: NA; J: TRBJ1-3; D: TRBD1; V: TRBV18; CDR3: CASSPDRVEGNTIYF; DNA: TGTGCCAGCTCACCGGACAGGGTAGAAGGAAACACCATATATTTT
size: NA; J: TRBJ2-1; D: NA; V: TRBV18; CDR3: CASSPTGDSYNEQFF; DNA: TGTGCCAGCTCTCCAACAGGTGACTCCTACAATGAGCAGTTCTTC
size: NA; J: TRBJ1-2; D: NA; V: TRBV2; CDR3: CASSDPRTDYGYTF; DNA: TGTGCCAGCAGTGACCCTCGGACAGACTATGGCTACACCTTC
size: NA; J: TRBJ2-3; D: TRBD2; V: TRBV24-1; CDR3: CATSGGLAGATDTQYF; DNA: TGTGCCACCAGTGGGGGACTAGCGGGGGCGACAGATACGCAGTATTTT
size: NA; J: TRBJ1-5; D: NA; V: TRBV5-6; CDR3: CASSLYAGALNQPQHF; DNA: TGTGCCAGCAGCTTGTATGCAGGGGCTCTCAATCAGCCCCAGCATTTT
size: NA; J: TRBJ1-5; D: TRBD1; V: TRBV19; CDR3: CASRGQGQGSNQPQHF; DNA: TGTGCCAGTAGGGGACAGGGCCAGGGCAGCAATCAGCCCCAGCATTTT
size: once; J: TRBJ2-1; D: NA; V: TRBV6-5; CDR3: CASSQTGYNEQFF; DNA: TGTGCCAGCAGCCAGACAGGATACAATGAGCAGTTCTTC
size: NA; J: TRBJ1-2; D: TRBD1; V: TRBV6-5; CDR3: CASRGDRIYGYTF; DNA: TGTGCCAGCAGGGGGGACAGAATCTATGGCTACACCTTC
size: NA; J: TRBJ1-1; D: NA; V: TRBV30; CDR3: CAYHMGGGLNTEAFF; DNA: TGTGCCTACCATATGGGGGGGGGACTGAACACTGAAGCTTTCTTT
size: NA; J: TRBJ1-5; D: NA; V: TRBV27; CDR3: CASSPVNSNQPQHF; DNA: TGTGCCAGCAGTCCAGTGAATAGCAATCAGCCCCAGCATTTT
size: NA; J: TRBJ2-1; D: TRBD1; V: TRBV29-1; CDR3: CSVPDRGVRNEQFF; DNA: TGCAGCGTTCCGGACAGGGGGGTCAGGAATGAGCAGTTCTTC
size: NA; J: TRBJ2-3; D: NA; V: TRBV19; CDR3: CASSMVAWADTQYF; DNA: TGTGCCAGTAGTATGGTAGCGTGGGCAGATACGCAGTATTTT
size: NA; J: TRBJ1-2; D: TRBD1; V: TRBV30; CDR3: CACGDSNYGYTF; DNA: TGTGCCTGCGGGGACAGTAACTATGGCTACACCTTC
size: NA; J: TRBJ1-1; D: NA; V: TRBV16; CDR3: CASSQYGKNTEAFF; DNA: TGTGCCAGCAGCCAATACGGGAAGAACACTGAAGCTTTCTTT
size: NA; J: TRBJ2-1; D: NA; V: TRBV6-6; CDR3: CASSYPGGAGNEQFF; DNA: TGTGCCAGCAGTTACCCTGGGGGGGCCGGCAATGAGCAGTTCTTC
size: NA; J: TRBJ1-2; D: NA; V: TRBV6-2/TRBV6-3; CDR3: CASSYDVDLGYTF; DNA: TGTGCCAGCAGTTACGACGTCGACTTGGGCTACACCTTC
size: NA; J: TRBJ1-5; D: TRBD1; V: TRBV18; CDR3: CASSPPVTRGRNQPQHF; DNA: TGTGCCAGCTCACCACCAGTCACCAGGGGGAGAAATCAGCCCCAGCATTTT
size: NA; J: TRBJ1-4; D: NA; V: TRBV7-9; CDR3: CASNPTGNEKLFF; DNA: TGTGCCAGCAACCCGACAGGAAATGAAAAACTGTTTTTT
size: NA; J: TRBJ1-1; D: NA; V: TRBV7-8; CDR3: CASSFLSETNTEAFF; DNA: TGTGCCAGCAGCTTTCTATCAGAGACAAACACTGAAGCTTTCTTT
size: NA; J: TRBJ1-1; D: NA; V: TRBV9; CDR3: CASSVEIGTEAFF; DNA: TGTGCCAGCAGCGTAGAAATCGGCACTGAAGCTTTCTTT
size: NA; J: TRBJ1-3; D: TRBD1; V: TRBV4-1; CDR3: CASSQGTGSSGNTIYF; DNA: TGCGCCAGCAGCCAAGGGACAGGGTCCTCTGGAAACACCATATATTTT
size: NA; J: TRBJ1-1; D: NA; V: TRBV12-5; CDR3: CASGLTQGPATEAFF; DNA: TGTGCTAGTGGCCTCACACAGGGTCCCGCCACTGAAGCTTTCTTT
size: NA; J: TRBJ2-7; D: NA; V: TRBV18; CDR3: CASSPLKGVYEQYF; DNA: TGTGCCAGCTCACCGCTGAAGGGGGTCTACGAGCAGTACTTC
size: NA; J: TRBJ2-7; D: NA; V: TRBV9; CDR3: CASSENAYDEQYF; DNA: TGTGCCAGCAGCGAAAACGCCTACGACGAGCAGTACTTC
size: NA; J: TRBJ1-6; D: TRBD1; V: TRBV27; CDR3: CASSFSQGWEVSPLHF; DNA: TGTGCCAGCAGTTTCTCACAGGGGTGGGAGGTTTCACCCCTCCACTTT
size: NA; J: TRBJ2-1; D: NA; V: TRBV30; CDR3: CAWSVPGNEQFF; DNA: TGTGCCTGGAGTGTACCAGGGAATGAGCAGTTCTTC
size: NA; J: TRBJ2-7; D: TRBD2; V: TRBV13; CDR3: CASSQTSGGSYEQYF; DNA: TGTGCCAGCAGCCAGACTAGCGGGGGGTCCTACGAGCAGTACTTC
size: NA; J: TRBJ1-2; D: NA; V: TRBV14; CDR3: CASSQASTANYGYTF; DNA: TGTGCCAGCAGCCAAGCCTCGACAGCTAACTATGGCTACACCTTC